The next 9 T cell receptor beta chains were all read from a single sample in a study of blood T cell repertoires in COVID-19. Generated by immunoSEQ multiplex PCR, the TCRdb table keeps only in-frame clones and is missing some. The table shows 390,000 or so clones, with 89% occurring only once. Sequenced material: peripheral blood. Every receptor here comes from a woman between 25 and 40 years old with COVID-19, enrolled during active disease.

The gene calls are TRBV29-1 and TRBJ2-3, with a possible D match to TRBD2 (6 bases). This CDR3 contains 13 residues. Trimming stripped 4 bases from V and 4 bases from J, with 12 bases between. Per germline, CDR1 SQVTM and CDR2 ANQGSEA. DNA of the CDR3: TGCAGCGTTGGGGGATCGGGGGCAGATACGCAGTATTTT. It yields the protein CSVGGSGADTQYF.

The chain has TRBV11-2 and TRBJ1-2, with unresolved D. This CDR3 is 13 amino acids long. V lost 6 bases, J lost 8 bases, and 16 bases lay in between. The germline V gene has CDR1 SGHAT and CDR2 FQNNGV. This CDR3 reads CASSTALLVGYTF. For the CDR3, the DNA is TGTGCCAGCAGTACTGCGCTTCTAGTCGGCTACACCTTC.

The genes are TRBV9 and TRBJ1-1; 11 nucleotides match TRBD1. Germline CDR1 SGDLS, CDR2 YYNGEE. CDR3 length equals 14 residues. V lost 4 bases to trimming and J lost 3 bases; unmatched junction nucleotides: 2. The CDR3 loop reads CASSSGQGDTEAFF. CDR3 nucleotides: TGTGCCAGCAGCTCGGGACAGGGGGACACTGAAGCTTTCTTT.

V and J are TRBV7-2 and TRBJ1-5; 7 nucleotides match TRBD1. The CDR3 extends over 16 amino acids. The V gene's germline CDR1 is SGHTA and CDR2 FQGNSA. The V and J ends lost 1 base and 2 bases, in that order; junction bases with no gene match: 5. The CDR3 sequence is CASSLESGGGNQPQHF. The CDR3 DNA reads TGTGCCAGCAGCTTAGAGTCAGGGGGTGGCAATCAGCCCCAGCATTTT.

This clone was recorded only once. Germline and junction disagree at one end, which may indicate a read error. The CDR3 loop is CASSPSNLNAGELFF. CDR3 DNA: TGTGCCAGCAGCCCTAGTAACTTGAACGCCGGGGAGCTGTTTTTT. This chain links TRBV11-3 with TRBJ2-2; D remains unclear. Germline loops: CDR1 SGHNT, CDR2 YENEEA. The CDR3 sequence is 15 residues long.

The chain recombines TRBV6-2 or TRBV6-3 with TRBJ2-7, with 9 bases lining up with TRBD1. V lost 1 base and J lost 7; bases outside the gene matches: 5. This CDR3 spans 14 amino acids. Per the germline V gene, CDR1 is MNHEY and CDR2 is SVGEGT. DNA of the CDR3: TGTGCCAGCAGTTACTTCGGGGACAGGGAAGAGCAGTACTTC. Translation gives CASSYFGDREEQYF.

CDR3 DNA sequence: TGTGCCAGCAGCGGGGGGGCCCAAGAGACCCAGTACTTC. Its protein is CASSGGAQETQYF. The chain joins TRBV6-5 to TRBJ2-5, with TRBD2 matching 8 bases. V lost 6 bases and J lost 1; bases outside the gene matches: 1. Looked up from germline, CDR1 is MNHEY and CDR2 is SVGAGI. The CDR3 sequence is 13 residues long.

The chain has TRBV21-1 and TRBJ2-7; the D segment call TRBD2 is taken from the table without a DNA check. TRBV21-1 is recorded as a pseudogene. The CDR3 has 18 residues. For the CDR3, the DNA is TGTGCCAGCAGCATTCGGTGGTGGGAGGGTCTTCCCCCCTACGAGCAGTACGTC. Residues: CASSIRWWEGLPPYEQYV.

This CDR3 is CASSHGGSTPFF. Written as DNA, the CDR3 is TGTGCCAGCAGCCACGGCGGGAGCACCCCGTTCTTC. This chain connects TRBV3-1 (or the pseudogene TRBV3-2) to TRBJ2-1; 7 nucleotides line up with TRBD2. Trimming cost V 3 bases and J 15 bases; bases outside gene matches: 8. The length of the CDR3 is 12 residues. CDR1 is LGHDT and CDR2 is YNNKEL in the germline V gene (reference sequence).